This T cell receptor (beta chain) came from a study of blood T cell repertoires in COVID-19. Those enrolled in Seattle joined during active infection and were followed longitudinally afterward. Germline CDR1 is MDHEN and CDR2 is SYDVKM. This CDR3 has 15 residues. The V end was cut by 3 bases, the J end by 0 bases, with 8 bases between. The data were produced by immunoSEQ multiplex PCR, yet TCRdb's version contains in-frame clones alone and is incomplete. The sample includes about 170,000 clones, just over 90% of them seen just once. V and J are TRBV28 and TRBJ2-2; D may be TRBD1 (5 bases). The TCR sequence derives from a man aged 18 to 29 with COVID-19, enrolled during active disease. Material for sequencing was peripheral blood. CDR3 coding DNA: TGTGCCAGCAGTTTGCACAGGACGAACACCGGGGAGCTGTTTTTT. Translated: CASSLHRTNTGELFF.